This T cell receptor beta chain is drawn from a study of blood T cell repertoires in COVID-19. Libraries were prepared by immunoSEQ multiplex PCR; TCRdb keeps only in-frame clonotypes and omits some of them. The top ten clones hold under 15% of a sample with roughly 150,000 clones, approximately 92% of them seen once. The sample taken for sequencing was peripheral blood. The clonotype originates from a man younger than 35 with COVID-19, enrolled during active disease.

CDR3 coding DNA: TGTGCCAGCAGTCCGTATCAGGGGGAGGTCAATCAGCCCCAGCATTTT. Encoded protein: CASSPYQGEVNQPQHF. V gene TRBV27 combines with J gene TRBJ1-5, with 7 bases aligning to TRBD1. J gave up 3 bases and V 5 bases, and 10 bases lay outside the gene matches. The germline V gene encodes CDR1 MNHEY and CDR2 SMNVEV (reference sequence). The CDR3 spans 16 residues.